This TCR beta chain comes out of a study of blood T cell repertoires in COVID-19. Background on the study: The United States, Italy and Spain supplied acute and convalescent COVID-19 samples. The cDNA or gDNA used as material had been derived from T cells, B-cell-depleted T cells, or PBMCs.

The CDR3 covers 17 residues. Germline-derived CDR1 and CDR2 are LNHDA and SQIVND (reference sequence). With V trimmed by 3 bases and J by 4 bases, 9 bases remained unmatched. In the authors' workflow: For nucleated cells, counts were estimated from reference gene primer amplification. TCRdb's copy holds only in-frame clones and misses some; the assay was immunoSEQ multiplex PCR. V, J and clone size are those of that table, while D and trimming were read from the DNA. The sample consists of around 200,000 clones, 70% to 90% of them appearing once. The sequence came from a woman at least 80 years old with acute or convalescent COVID-19. Sequencing was carried out using peripheral blood. This sequence joins TRBV19 and TRBJ2-2; 9 bases are a match to TRBD2. The CDR3 bases are TGTGCCAGTAGTATTCCTAGCGGGGAGCGGGGCACCGGGGAGCTGTTTTTT. It encodes CASSIPSGERGTGELFF.